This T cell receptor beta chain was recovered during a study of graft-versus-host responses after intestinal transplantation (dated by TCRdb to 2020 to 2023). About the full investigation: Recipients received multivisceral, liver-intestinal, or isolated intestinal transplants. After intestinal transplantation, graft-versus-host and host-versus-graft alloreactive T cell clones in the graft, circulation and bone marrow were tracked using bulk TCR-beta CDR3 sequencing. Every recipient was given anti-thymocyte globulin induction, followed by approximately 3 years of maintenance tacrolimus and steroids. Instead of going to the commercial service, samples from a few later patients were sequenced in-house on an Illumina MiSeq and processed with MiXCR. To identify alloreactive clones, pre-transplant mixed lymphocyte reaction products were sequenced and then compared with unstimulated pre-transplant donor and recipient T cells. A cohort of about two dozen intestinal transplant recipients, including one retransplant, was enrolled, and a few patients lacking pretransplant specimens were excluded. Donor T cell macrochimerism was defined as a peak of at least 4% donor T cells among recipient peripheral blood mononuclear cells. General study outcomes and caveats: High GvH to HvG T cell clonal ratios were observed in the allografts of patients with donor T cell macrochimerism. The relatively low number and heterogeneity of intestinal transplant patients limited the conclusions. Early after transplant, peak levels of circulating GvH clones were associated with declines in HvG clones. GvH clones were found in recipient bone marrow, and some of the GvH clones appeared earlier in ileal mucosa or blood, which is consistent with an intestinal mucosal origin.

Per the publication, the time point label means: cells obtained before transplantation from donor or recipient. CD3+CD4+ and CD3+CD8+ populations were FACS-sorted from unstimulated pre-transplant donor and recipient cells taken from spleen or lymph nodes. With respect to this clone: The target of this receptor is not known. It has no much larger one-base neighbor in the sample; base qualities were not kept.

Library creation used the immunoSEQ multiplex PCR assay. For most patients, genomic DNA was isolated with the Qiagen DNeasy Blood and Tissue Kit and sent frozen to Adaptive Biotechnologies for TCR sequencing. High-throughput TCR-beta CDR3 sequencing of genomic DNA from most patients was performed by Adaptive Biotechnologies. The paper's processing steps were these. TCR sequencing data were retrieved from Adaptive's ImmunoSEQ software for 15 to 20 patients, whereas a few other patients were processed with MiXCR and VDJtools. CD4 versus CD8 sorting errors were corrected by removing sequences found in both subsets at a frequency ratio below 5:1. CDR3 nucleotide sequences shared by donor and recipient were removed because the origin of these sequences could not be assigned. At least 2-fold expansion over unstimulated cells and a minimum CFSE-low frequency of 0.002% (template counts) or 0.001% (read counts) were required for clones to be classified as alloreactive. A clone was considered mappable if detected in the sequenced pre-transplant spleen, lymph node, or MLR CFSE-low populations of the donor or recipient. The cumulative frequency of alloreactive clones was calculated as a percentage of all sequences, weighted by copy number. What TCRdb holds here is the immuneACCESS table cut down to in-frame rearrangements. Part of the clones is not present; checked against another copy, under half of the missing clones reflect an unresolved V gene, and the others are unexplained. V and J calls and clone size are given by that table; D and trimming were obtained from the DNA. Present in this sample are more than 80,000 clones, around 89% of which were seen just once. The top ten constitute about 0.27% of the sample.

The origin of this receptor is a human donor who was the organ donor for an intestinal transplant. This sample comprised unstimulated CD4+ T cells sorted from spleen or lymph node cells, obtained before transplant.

This receptor has the CDR3 CASSARTGPYEQYF. The nucleotide sequence is TGTGCCAGTAGTGCTCGTACAGGCCCCTACGAGCAGTACTTC. The rearranged segments are TRBV19 and TRBJ2-7; a tentative D match to TRBD1 spans 5 bases. From the cysteine up to the phenylalanine, the CDR3 has a length of 14 residues. Only the CDR3 DNA is retained, 42 bases long and in frame from the first base. V loses 5 bases, J loses 2 bases, and the germline ends lie 13 bases apart. The germline V gene (reference sequence) specifies LNHDA as CDR1 and SQIVND as CDR2.